This TCR beta chain was captured by sequencing in a study of cytomegalovirus exposure and HLA in healthy donors. Regarding the study as a whole: Donors were assumed by presence/absence analyses to have roughly uniform sequencing depth.

The primer mix had 60 Vbeta and 13 Jbeta primers. Clones were sequenced by immunoSEQ multiplex PCR, and TCRdb holds only the in-frame ones, with some missing. The table shows roughly 200,000 clones, with about 80% occurring only once. Germline values: CDR1 LNHDA, CDR2 SQIVND (reference sequence). With 5 bases clipped from V and 14 bases from J, the junction kept 9 bases outside the gene matches. The CDR3 runs to 15 residues. Comment on this clone: Its antigen is as yet unknown.

Input material: PBMCs. The rearrangement uses TRBV19 and TRBJ2-1; TRBD2 aligns across 16 bases. The source is a man in his thirties or forties in good health and CMV-seronegative. The CDR3 spells CASSAGTSGRDLKFF. CDR3 DNA: TGTGCCAGTAGTGCCGGGACTAGCGGGAGGGATTTAAAGTTCTTC. Combining the CDR3 with reference TRBV19 and TRBJ2-1 gives the whole variable domain DGGITQSPKYLFRKEGQNVTLSCEQNLNHDAMYWYRQDPGQGLRLIYYSQIVNDFQKGDIAEGYSVSREKKESFPLTVTSAQKNPTAFYLCASSAGTSGRDLKFFGPGTRLTVL.